This T cell receptor beta chain was recovered during a study of neoadjuvant anti-PD-1 for oral cavity cancer. TCRdb keeps only in-frame clones here, not all; method: immunoSEQ multiplex PCR. The top ten clones hold 3.1% of a sample with 70,000 to 95,000 clones, under 90% of them seen once. With V trimmed by 3 bases and J by 7 bases, 4 bases remained unmatched. The length of the CDR3 is 13 residues. CDR1 and CDR2 (germline): MNHEY, SVGAGI. For this clone: Its antigen remains unknown.

Blood cells were analyzed directly, without culture or expansion. Points from the study as a whole: Post-nivolumab, blood T cell clonality was significantly elevated in non-responders. With three patients per group, TCR findings need larger cohorts.

The chain is built from TRBV6-5 and TRBJ2-7, with 9 bases fitting TRBD2. This material consisted of PBMCs, taken before nivolumab (anti-PD-1) treatment. The TCR comes from a person between 40 and 80 years old with oral cavity squamous cell carcinoma. CDR3 nucleotide sequence: TGTGCCAGCAGTTATAGCGGGAGTGGTGAGCAGTACTTC. This codes for CASSYSGSGEQYF.